The 27 T cell receptor beta chains reported below all come from one sample, sequenced in a study of T cell repertoires in cytomegalovirus infection. One entry per CDR3 protein, called by TCRdb with MiXCR from the reads. The repertoire holds around 330,000 distinct CDR3 sequences, around a sixth seen once, with around 13% in the top ten. The sequenced sample consisted of PBMCs. All receptors derive from a human donor in good health (CMV status not recorded). Some clones in this sample may be carry-over from other donors' samples.

The V call is TRBV18, the J call TRBJ2-7; no clear D. Per germline, CDR1 KGHSH and CDR2 LQKENI. V was shortened by 1 base and J by 6 bases, with 7 bases between the two germline ends. The CDR3 has 12 residues. CDR3 DNA sequence: TGTGCCAGCTCACCACGTATAGGCGAGCAGTACTTC. The encoded protein is CASSPRIGEQYF.

This clonotype came up a few times. The rearrangement uses TRBV6-2 or TRBV6-3 and TRBJ2-1, with a weak D call TRBD1 (5 bases). Germline values: CDR1 MNHEY, CDR2 SVGEGT. The CDR3 runs 14 residues. Trimming left V 2 bases short and J 5 bases short, with 10 bases between. CDR3 residues: CASSYRRQHNEQFF. The CDR3 DNA reads as TGTGCCAGCAGTTACCGGAGACAGCACAATGAGCAGTTCTTC.

This clonotype has a count of ten or more. The V and J genes are TRBV7-2 and TRBJ2-1; 12 positions match TRBD2. This CDR3 has 17 amino acids. J gave up 9 bases and V 2 bases, and 11 bases lay outside the gene matches. Germline CDR1 reads SGHTA; CDR2 reads FQGNSA. The CDR3 sequence: CASSLPLAGGTRREQFF. As DNA, the CDR3 is TGTGCCAGCAGCTTACCACTAGCGGGGGGAACGCGGCGTGAGCAGTTCTTC. Supplemented by reference TRBV7-2 and TRBJ2-1, the full variable domain reads GAGVSQSPSNKVTEKGKDVELRCDPISGHTALYWYRQSLGQGLEFLIYFQGNSAPDKSGLPSDRFSAERTGGSVSTLTIQRTQQEDSAVYLCASSLPLAGGTRREQFFGPGTRLTVL.

There are a few counts of this clonotype. The chain is built from TRBV6-6 and TRBJ1-1; D ambiguous. V was shortened by 10 bases and J by 5 bases, with 17 bases between the two germline ends. Germline V gene lookup returns CDR1 MNHNY and CDR2 SVGAGI (reference sequence). This CDR3 is built from 13 residues. CDR3 DNA: TGTGCCACCTTGACCCCCCGATGGACTGAAGCTTTCTTT. Translating it yields CATLTPRWTEAFF.

Only a few counts were recorded for this clonotype. The V and J genes are TRBV18 and TRBJ2-5, with TRBD1 identical over 8 bases. V trimming: 4 bases; J trimming: 4 bases; junction bases outside the gene matches: 11. The CDR3 extends over 16 amino acids. Germline-derived CDR1 and CDR2 are KGHSH and LQKENI. The CDR3 region has the DNA TGTGCCAGCTCACTAAACTCAGGACAGGGCGGAGAGACCCAGTACTTC. Translation gives CASSLNSGQGGETQYF. Combining the CDR3 with reference TRBV18 and TRBJ2-5 gives the whole variable domain NAGVMQNPRHLVRRRGQEARLRCSPMKGHSHVYWYRQLPEEGLKFMVYLQKENIIDESGMPKERFSAEFPKEGPSILRIQQVVRGDSAAYFCASSLNSGQGGETQYFGPGTRLLVL.

On this clonotype itself: A much more abundant neighbour one base away suggests this may be a read error. V is TRBV2 and J is TRBJ2-2, with TRBD2 matching over 15 bases. Germline CDR1 SNHLY, CDR2 FYNNEI. The CDR3 is made up of 15 amino acids. V dropped 4 bases and J dropped 6; count of bases not matched to a gene: 0. DNA for the CDR3: TGTGCCAGCAGTGGGACTAGCGGGGGGGCCGGGGAGCTGTTTTTT. Translation: CASSGTSGGAGELFF.

The table lists this clonotype with many counts. The chain is built from TRBV7-2 and TRBJ1-3; TRBD1 matches at 8 bases. V shed 3 bases and J 4 bases; nucleotides not matched to a gene: 2. CDR1 and CDR2 from the germline V gene are SGHTA and FQGNSA. The CDR3 is made up of 14 amino acids. The CDR3 DNA follows: TGTGCCAGCAGCTTTGGGACAGGCGGAAACACCATATATTTT. This encodes CASSFGTGGNTIYF.

The J gene is TRBJ2-3, the V gene TRBV7-9, with 11 bases lining up with TRBD1. The trim removed 5 bases at V and 3 bases at J, leaving 4 bases unmatched. CDR1 SEHNR and CDR2 FQNEAQ come from the germline V gene (reference sequence). The CDR3 is made up of 15 amino acids. CDR3 in amino acids: CASSPGDRGTDTQYF. The CDR3 bases are TGTGCCAGCAGCCCGGGGGACAGGGGGACAGATACGCAGTATTTT.

This clonotype came up a few times. J is TRBJ2-1 and V is TRBV19; 8 bases agree with TRBD1. V shed 0 bases and J 9 bases; nucleotides not matched to a gene: 13. CDR3 length: 17 residues. Per germline, CDR1 LNHDA and CDR2 SQIVND (reference sequence). The CDR3 spells CASSIDGTGRIGSEQFF. DNA for the CDR3: TGTGCCAGTAGTATAGATGGGACAGGTCGGATTGGGAGTGAGCAGTTCTTC.

This clonotype was seen many times. V and J are TRBV7-2 and TRBJ2-7, with TRBD2 identical over 7 bases. Germline trimming cut 8 bases from V and 1 base from J; bases unmatched to any gene: 8. CDR3 length equals 14 residues. Germline V gene data show CDR1 as SGHTA and CDR2 as FQGNSA. The DNA of the CDR3 is TGTGCCAGCCGCGTTGGGGGGGGGTCCTACGAGCAGTACTTC. Protein: CASRVGGGSYEQYF. Using reference TRBV7-2 and TRBJ2-7 for the parts outside the CDR3, the full variable domain is GAGVSQSPSNKVTEKGKDVELRCDPISGHTALYWYRQSLGQGLEFLIYFQGNSAPDKSGLPSDRFSAERTGGSVSTLTIQRTQQEDSAVYLCASRVGGGSYEQYFGPGTRLTVT.

The chain employs TRBV5-1 and TRBJ2-3, with 7 bases that match TRBD1. The J segment lost 2 bases and the V segment lost 4 bases, leaving 7 bases of the junction unmatched. Per germline, CDR1 SGHRS and CDR2 YFSETQ. The CDR3 consists of 15 residues. CDR3 DNA sequence: TGCGCCAGCAGCAACCCGGGACAGACCACAGATACGCAGTATTTT. Protein product: CASSNPGQTTDTQYF.

This clonotype was counted between two and nine times. The chain's CDR3 is CASSLQGAVRDNEQFF. Here the CDR3 DNA reads TGTGCCAGCAGCCTACAGGGGGCAGTTCGGGACAATGAGCAGTTCTTC. The chain has TRBV27 and TRBJ2-1; 9 bases match TRBD1. V trimming: 6 bases; J trimming: 5 bases; junction bases outside the gene matches: 11. The CDR3 contains 16 residues. CDR1 is MNHEY, CDR2 SMNVEV, per germline (reference sequence).

V gene TRBV19 combines with J gene TRBJ1-5; D uncertain. V was trimmed by 7 bases and J by 9 bases, leaving 19 bases between them. Germline CDR1 reads LNHDA; CDR2 reads SQIVND (reference sequence). This CDR3 comprises 14 residues. The CDR3 DNA sequence: TGTGCCAGTACCGGACGGCCTTGGGATTTGCCCCAGCATTTT. Encoded protein: CASTGRPWDLPQHF.

V gene TRBV20-1 combines with J gene TRBJ2-5; the D gene could be TRBD1 or TRBD2 (5 bases each). Deletions cut 5 bases from V and 7 bases from J, with 17 bases between. This CDR3 has 13 residues. Germline CDR1 DFQATT, CDR2 SNEGSKA (reference sequence). CDR3 loop: CSAAGTNAGTQYF. CDR3 nucleotides: TGCAGTGCTGCCGGGACCAACGCAGGGACCCAGTACTTC.

The J gene is TRBJ1-3, the V gene TRBV6-2 or TRBV6-3; D is perhaps TRBD1 (5 bases). This CDR3 comprises 15 residues. The V gene's germline CDR1 is MNHEY and CDR2 SVGEGT. V lost 6 bases, J lost 0 bases, and 12 bases lay in between. CDR3 DNA: TGTGCCAGCAGCTTCGGACAAGTCTCTGGAAACACCATATATTTT. This gives the protein CASSFGQVSGNTIYF.

This clonotype was observed at least ten times. This chain connects TRBV7-8 to TRBJ2-5; weak D call: TRBD2 (5 bases). Germline CDR1 and CDR2: SGHVS and FQNEAQ. The CDR3 contains 16 residues. Trimming took 1 base from V and 2 from J, leaving 14 bases between them. The DNA of the CDR3 is TGTGCCAGCAGCTTAGGGGGAGCTACTACTCAAGAGACCCAGTACTTC. Protein product: CASSLGGATTQETQYF.

This clonotype was seen a single time. The junction does not match germline at one end; this may be a read error. The chain links TRBV7-3 to TRBJ1-3; D is unresolved. This CDR3 comprises 13 residues. CDR1 SGHTA and CDR2 FQGTGA come from the germline V gene. CDR3 in amino acids: CASSLNFGNSIYF. The DNA of the CDR3 is TGTGCCAGCAGCTTAAACTTTGGAAACTCCATATATTTT. The entire variable domain, with the rest obtained from reference TRBV7-3 and TRBJ1-3, is as follows: GAGVSQTPSNKVTEKGKYVELRCDPISGHTALYWYRQSLGQGPEFLIYFQGTGAADDSGLPNDRFFAVRPEGSVSTLKIQRTERGDSAVYLCASSLNFGNSIYFGEGSWLTVV.

This rearrangement joins TRBV12-3 or TRBV12-4 to TRBJ2-5; D ambiguous. The CDR3 has 12 residues. The V end was cut by 5 bases, the J end by 5 bases, with 9 bases between. CDR3: CASSRSGETQYF. DNA for the CDR3: TGTGCCAGCAGTCGAAGTGGGGAGACCCAGTACTTC.

This clonotype has at least ten counts. This chain uses TRBV7-2 with TRBJ1-2; no firm D call. The V end lost 2 bases, the J end lost 2 bases, and 3 bases lay between the germline ends. The CDR3 totals 12 residues. Germline loops: CDR1 SGHTA, CDR2 FQGNSA. Here the CDR3 DNA reads TGTGCCAGCAGCTTACAGAACTATGGCTACACCTTC. It is translated as CASSLQNYGYTF. Complete variable domain (other parts from reference TRBV7-2 and TRBJ1-2): GAGVSQSPSNKVTEKGKDVELRCDPISGHTALYWYRQSLGQGLEFLIYFQGNSAPDKSGLPSDRFSAERTGGSVSTLTIQRTQQEDSAVYLCASSLQNYGYTFGSGTRLTVV.

This clonotype was detected ten times or more. The chain uses TRBV4-2 and TRBJ1-4; D not certain. CDR3 length equals 18 residues. Germline loops: CDR1 LGHNA, CDR2 YNFKEQ. V was pared by 0 bases and J by 6 bases, with 20 bases between. DNA for the CDR3: TGTGCCAGCAGCCAAGAACACGGATCTCATGGTCGTGATGAAAAACTGTTTTTT. Protein sequence: CASSQEHGSHGRDEKLFF.

This clonotype was counted at least ten times. This chain joins TRBV12-3 or TRBV12-4 and TRBJ2-5; no clear D. The CDR3 runs 14 residues. V dropped 3 bases and J dropped 2 bases, with 10 bases sitting between them. CDR3 sequence reads: CASSFFGSQETQYF. Here the CDR3 DNA reads TGTGCCAGCAGTTTTTTCGGGTCTCAAGAGACCCAGTACTTC.

With regard to this clonotype: This clone may be a read error of a much larger clone one base away. The chain employs TRBV18 and TRBJ1-1, with 10 bases lining up with TRBD1. J was trimmed by 0 bases and V by 4 bases; bases with no gene match: 11. This CDR3 has 18 amino acids. Germline V gives CDR1 KGHSH, CDR2 LQKENI. In DNA form, the CDR3 reads TGTGCCAGCTCACTGCCTGGGACAGGGGCCGGGATGAACACTGAAGCTTTCTTT. Translating gives CASSLPGTGAGMNTEAFF.

This clonotype appeared a few times. The chain links TRBV7-4 to TRBJ2-2; TRBD1 agrees at 10 bases. Trimming at V came to 5 bases and at J to 6 bases, leaving 21 bases not matched to a gene. The CDR3 spans 20 residues. Germline V gene data show CDR1 as SGHVT and CDR2 as SQSDAQ. The CDR3 protein is CASSRKPGQGPLARSGELFF. The DNA of the CDR3 is TGTGCCAGCAGCCGTAAACCGGGACAGGGGCCCCTCGCGCGGTCCGGGGAGCTGTTTTTT. The whole variable domain, filled in from reference TRBV7-4 and TRBJ2-2, reads GAGVSQSPRYKVAKRGRDVALRCDSISGHVTLYWYRQTLGQGSEVLTYSQSDAQRDKSGRPSGRFSAERPERSVSTLKIQRTEQGDSAVYLCASSRKPGQGPLARSGELFFGEGSRLTVL.

Points on this clonotype: This may come from a read error, since a much larger clone is one base off. This chain links TRBV7-3 with TRBJ2-1; D is uncertain. The ends were cut back, 3 bases at V and 5 bases at J, with 8 bases in the middle. CDR1 SGHTA and CDR2 FQGTGA come from the germline V gene. The CDR3 runs to 13 residues. CDR3 region: CASSFEFDNEQFF. CDR3 DNA: TGTGCCAGCAGCTTTGAGTTTGACAATGAGCAGTTCTTC.

This clonotype was counted at least ten times. CDR3 sequence reads: CASSLEGETEAFF. Here the CDR3 DNA reads TGTGCCAGCAGCTTAGAGGGGGAAACTGAAGCTTTCTTT. The chain recombines TRBV11-3 with TRBJ1-1; a weak D match, TRBD1 (5 bases). The CDR3 contains 13 residues. Trimming took off 0 bases at V and 5 bases at J, with 7 bases between the two ends. Germline CDR1 SGHNT, CDR2 YENEEA.

This clonotype occurred a few times. This sequence joins TRBV18 and TRBJ1-1, with no clear D. The CDR3 sequence is 16 residues long. V was clipped by 6 bases and J by 0 bases, with 17 bases between them. CDR1 is KGHSH, CDR2 LQKENI, per germline. Here the CDR3 reads CASSPQPGEMNTEAFF. CDR3 nucleotide sequence: TGTGCCAGCTCCCCCCAGCCAGGCGAAATGAACACTGAAGCTTTCTTT.

This clonotype was seen at least ten times. J is TRBJ1-1 and V is TRBV7-2, with D possibly matching TRBD1 (5 bases). CDR3 length equals 14 residues. Trimming shortened V by 5 bases and J by 1 base, and 11 bases separated the two germline ends. Germline CDR1 SGHTA, CDR2 FQGNSA. The CDR3 DNA follows: TGTGCCAGCAGCCAAAGGGACCGGAACACTGAAGCTTTCTTT. It is translated as CASSQRDRNTEAFF.